Following are 26 T cell receptor beta chains from one sample sequenced in a study of cytomegalovirus exposure and HLA in healthy donors. 13 Jbeta primers and 60 Vbeta primers were used for the PCR. Profiling relied on immunoSEQ multiplex PCR, and the TCRdb table lists in-frame clones only, not all of them. The sample has over 100,000 clones; approximately 10% are singletons. Sample: PBMCs. Receptors originate from a woman in her thirties or forties in good health and CMV-seropositive.

The chain employs TRBV10-3 and TRBJ2-1; 14 bases agree with TRBD2. Germline CDR1 is ENHRY and CDR2 is SYGVKD. V dropped 6 bases and J dropped 9; count of bases not matched to a gene: 7. This CDR3 contains 15 residues. In nucleotides, the CDR3 is TGTGCCATCAGAGCTGGACTAGCGGGGGGAATTGAGCAGTTCTTC. Its translation is CAIRAGLAGGIEQFF.

This clone has only a few counts. The chain is built from TRBV6-1 and TRBJ2-1; 7 bases are shared with TRBD1. The CDR3 contains 15 residues. V dropped 7 bases and J dropped 0; count of bases not matched to a gene: 6. The germline CDR1 and CDR2 sequences are MNHNS and SASEGT. The CDR3 nucleotides are TGTGCCAGCACTATGACAGGGATCTCCTACAATGAGCAGTTCTTC. This encodes CASTMTGISYNEQFF.

The chain is built from TRBV6-1 and TRBJ2-2; unclear D gene. The V end lost 6 bases, the J end lost 1 base, and 6 bases lay between the germline ends. The V gene's germline CDR1 is MNHNS and CDR2 SASEGT. The CDR3 loop spans 13 amino acids. DNA of the CDR3: TGTGCCAGCAGACCACAGAACACCGGGGAGCTGTTTTTT. It is translated as CASRPQNTGELFF.

V gene TRBV2 combines with J gene TRBJ1-2; 10 bases fit TRBD1. This CDR3 contains 19 residues. From germline, CDR1 is SNHLY and CDR2 FYNNEI. V shed 5 bases and J 8 bases; nucleotides not matched to a gene: 23. The CDR3, as DNA: TGTGCCAGCAGTTCCCGACCCCCAACTACCGGGACAGGGGACAAGGGCTACACCTTC. Protein product: CASSSRPPTTGTGDKGYTF.

This clone was observed a handful of times. The CDR3 reads CASGLQGGPSKLFF. The CDR3 DNA sequence: TGTGCCAGCGGACTACAGGGAGGGCCTTCGAAACTGTTTTTT. This chain joins TRBV2 and TRBJ1-4, with D maybe TRBD1 (6 bases). Germline lookup yields CDR1 SNHLY and CDR2 FYNNEI. The V end was cut by 8 bases, the J end by 11 bases, with 21 bases between. The CDR3 runs to 14 residues.

There are a few counts of this clone. The CDR3 is CASSALGGAGANVLTF. The CDR3 DNA is TGTGCCAGCAGCGCCTTAGGGGGGGCTGGGGCCAACGTCCTGACTTTC. This chain uses TRBV7-9 with TRBJ2-6; possible D gene TRBD2, 7 bases. The CDR3 has 16 amino acids. V shed 5 bases and J shed 2 bases, with 13 bases lying between them. Germline CDR1 and CDR2: SEHNR and FQNEAQ (reference sequence).

This clone was seen many times. The chain uses TRBV10-3 and TRBJ1-4; D remains unclear. Looked up from germline, CDR1 is ENHRY and CDR2 is SYGVKD. This CDR3 comprises 13 residues. V was clipped by 5 bases and J by 7 bases, with 11 bases between them. The CDR3 spells CAISRERVEKLFF. In nucleotides, the CDR3 is TGTGCCATCAGTCGGGAAAGGGTTGAAAAACTGTTTTTT.

In this sample, this clone turned up a few times. CDR3: CASSLLSTGNYGYTF. CDR3 sequence (DNA): TGTGCCAGCAGCCTCCTCTCTACAGGGAACTATGGCTACACCTTC. The chain combines TRBV5-4 with TRBJ1-2, with D tentatively TRBD1 (6 bases). Trimming shortened V by 4 bases and J by 2 bases, and 15 bases separated the two germline ends. This CDR3 is built from 15 residues. CDR1 and CDR2 (germline): SGHNT, YYREEE (reference sequence).

This clone was found a few times. The V gene is TRBV13, the J gene TRBJ1-6; 7 bases are shared with TRBD1. V shed 3 bases, J shed 8 bases, and the junction held 16 bases outside the gene matches. Per the germline V gene, CDR1 is PRHDT and CDR2 is FYEKMQ (reference sequence). The CDR3 consists of 18 residues. In DNA form, the CDR3 reads TGTGCCAGCAGCTTTCGGGCAAGGACAGGTATTTTTCATTCACCCCTCCACTTT. It codes for CASSFRARTGIFHSPLHF.

This clone was seen more than once but under ten times. The genes are TRBV6-1 and TRBJ1-4; perhaps TRBD1 as D (6 bases). The CDR3 sequence is 13 residues long. Per the germline V gene, CDR1 is MNHNS and CDR2 is SASEGT. V was pared by 7 bases and J by 8 bases, with 14 bases between. The CDR3 nucleotides read TGTGCCAGCACGGAACAGGGTAGGGAAAAACTGTTTTTT. Amino acids: CASTEQGREKLFF.

This clone has a handful of counts. One junction end does not reproduce the germline sequence, and a read error may be involved. The CDR3 is CASSLGQGTIYEPYF. The DNA for the CDR3 is TGCGCCAGCAGCCTAGGACAGGGGACGATCTACGAGCCGTACTTC. The rearrangement joins TRBV4-3 to TRBJ2-7, with TRBD1 matching 9 bases. The CDR3 is 15 residues long. In germline, CDR1 is LGHNA, CDR2 YSLEER.

This chain connects TRBV6-1 to TRBJ1-4; 8 bases map to TRBD1. This CDR3 has 16 residues. J gave up 0 bases and V 3 bases, and 3 bases lay outside the gene matches. Germline-derived CDR1 and CDR2 are MNHNS and SASEGT. The CDR3 region is CASSDRGPATNEKLFF. The CDR3 region has the DNA TGTGCCAGCAGTGACAGGGGGCCTGCAACTAATGAAAAACTGTTTTTT.

The V and J genes are TRBV5-8 and TRBJ2-3; the D gene is possibly TRBD1 (6 bases). V lost 1 base and J 4 bases, leaving 7 bases between the germline ends. Germline V gives CDR1 SGHTS, CDR2 YDEGEE. The CDR3 covers 13 residues. The CDR3 DNA reads as TGTGCCAGCAGCTTGCCAGGGGCAGATACGCAGTATTTT. Amino acids: CASSLPGADTQYF.

The chain couples TRBV27 to TRBJ1-1, with TRBD1 matching 8 bases. The CDR3 runs to 14 residues. V gave up 4 bases and J gave up 4 bases; unmatched junction bases: 5. The germline V gene encodes CDR1 MNHEY and CDR2 SMNVEV (reference sequence). CDR3 coding DNA: TGTGCCAGCAGTTCGGACAGGGCCCGCACTGAAGCTTTCTTT. Translating gives CASSSDRARTEAFF.

In regard to this clone: Mismatch with germline at one junction end may stem from a read error. This rearrangement joins TRBV2 to TRBJ1-5, with no clear D. This CDR3 spans 13 amino acids. CDR1 is SNHLY and CDR2 is FYNNEI in the germline V gene. The CDR3 here is CASTRGLNQPQHF. The CDR3 DNA sequence: TGTGCAAGCACTCGCGGCCTCAATCAGCCCCAGCATTTT.

The chain couples TRBV6-5 to TRBJ2-1, with a tentative D call TRBD1 (5 bases). Trimming stripped 6 bases from V and 3 bases from J, with 15 bases between. The germline CDR1 and CDR2 sequences are MNHEY and SVGAGI. The CDR3 has 15 residues. The CDR3 coding sequence is TGTGCCAGCAGAGCCTCCTCAGGGAACTACAATGAGCAGTTCTTC. It yields the protein CASRASSGNYNEQFF.

This clone was seen a few times. The CDR3 spells CASSLTTGGNTGELFF. The CDR3 DNA sequence: TGTGCCAGCAGTCTTACCACAGGGGGCAACACCGGGGAGCTGTTTTTT. This chain connects TRBV7-7 to TRBJ2-2; 9 nucleotides align to TRBD1. With V trimmed by 6 bases and J by 2 bases, 7 bases remained unmatched. CDR1 is SSHAT and CDR2 is FNYEAQ in the germline V gene (reference sequence). The CDR3 sequence is 16 residues long.

To note about this clone: Compared with germline, one end of the junction differs, possibly owing to a read error. The rearrangement joins TRBV2 to TRBJ1-2; TRBD1 is a possible D gene (6 bases). The CDR3 is 12 residues long. CDR1 and CDR2 (germline): SNHLY, FYNNEI. CDR3 loop: CASSEYRDGYPF. CDR3 bases: TGTGCCAGCAGTGAATACAGGGACGGCTACCCCTTC.

The gene calls are TRBV6-5 and TRBJ1-5; unclear D gene. Between the trimmed V and J ends, which lost 2 bases and 4 bases, there was a span of 6 bases. The germline gives CDR1 MNHEY, CDR2 SVGAGI. The CDR3 loop spans 13 amino acids. The CDR3, as DNA: TGTGCCAGCAGTTACAGCCCTAATCAGCCCCAGCATTTT. Translating it yields CASSYSPNQPQHF.

This chain's CDR3 is CASSQSLAGGLHEQYF. Written as DNA, the CDR3 is TGCGCCAGCAGCCAGTCGTTAGCGGGGGGGCTCCACGAGCAGTACTTC. The rearrangement joins TRBV4-1 to TRBJ2-7; 11 positions agree with TRBD2. The length of the CDR3 is 16 residues. Looked up from germline, CDR1 is MGHRA and CDR2 is YSYEKL. The J segment lost 5 bases and the V segment lost 3 bases, leaving 9 bases of the junction unmatched.

V gene TRBV5-4 combines with J gene TRBJ2-3; 9 nucleotides line up with TRBD1. Germline lookup yields CDR1 SGHNT and CDR2 YYREEE (reference sequence). The CDR3 runs 15 residues. Trimming took 4 bases from V and 0 from J; bases not matched to a gene: 3. The CDR3 reads CASSPGTGSTDTQYF. In nucleotides, the CDR3 is TGTGCCAGCAGCCCCGGGACAGGGAGCACAGATACGCAGTATTTT. The full variable domain, its missing parts supplied by reference TRBV5-4 and TRBJ2-3, is ETGVTQSPTHLIKTRGQQVTLRCSSQSGHNTVSWYQQALGQGPQFIFQYYREEENGRGNFPPRFSGLQFPNYSSELNVNALELDDSALYLCASSPGTGSTDTQYFGPGTRLTVL.

This clone was detected a few times. CDR3 coding DNA: TGTGCCAGCAGCTTAGCAGCCAGGGGCCCCTACGAGCAGTACTTC. Protein: CASSLAARGPYEQYF. J is TRBJ2-7 and V is TRBV7-9, with D possibly being TRBD1 (6 bases). There are 15 residues in the CDR3. Germline V lookup: CDR1 SEHNR, CDR2 FQNEAQ (reference sequence). Trimming took off 0 bases at V and 2 bases at J, with 11 bases between the two ends.

This clone was detected only a few times. V usage is TRBV6-1 and J usage is TRBJ1-5; TRBD1 aligns across 7 bases. The germline V gene has CDR1 MNHNS and CDR2 SASEGT. V trimming: 1 base; J trimming: 7 bases; junction bases outside the gene matches: 7. The CDR3 is 15 amino acids. CDR3 residues: CASSEGRQGDQPQHF. CDR3 sequence (DNA): TGTGCCAGCAGTGAAGGGCGCCAGGGGGACCAGCCCCAGCATTTT.

V and J are TRBV19 and TRBJ2-3; 8 bases fit TRBD1. The CDR3 sequence is 15 residues long. V lost 5 bases and J lost 3; bases outside the gene matches: 7. CDR1 is LNHDA and CDR2 is SQIVND in the germline V gene (reference sequence). The CDR3 spells CASSQQGVGTDTQYF. DNA of the CDR3: TGTGCCAGTAGTCAACAGGGGGTCGGGACAGATACGCAGTATTTT.

This sequence joins TRBV27 and TRBJ1-1; D gene unclear. The germline gives CDR1 MNHEY, CDR2 SMNVEV (reference sequence). The V end lost 5 bases, the J end lost 1 base, and 11 bases lay between the germline ends. The CDR3 runs to 14 residues. CDR3 sequence reads: CASSPRPRNTEAFF. The CDR3 DNA reads TGTGCCAGCAGTCCCCGTCCTCGGAACACTGAAGCTTTCTTT.

In its sample, this clone was seen a few times. The gene calls are TRBV4-1 and TRBJ2-7; tentative D call: TRBD1 (5 bases). The CDR3 is 16 amino acids. The ends were cut back, 0 bases at V and 7 bases at J, with 19 bases in the middle. CDR1 is MGHRA, CDR2 YSYEKL, per germline. The CDR3 DNA reads as TGCGCCAGCAGCCAAGAACGATTCAGGGTCCAGGGAGAGCAGTACTTC. Protein sequence: CASSQERFRVQGEQYF.